The following is a TCR beta chain sequence with its context. Its antigen is not yet known. Base qualities are missing; no much larger clone stands one base away. Reading the germline V gene (reference sequence) gives CDR1 DFQATT and CDR2 SNEGSKA. Spanning cysteine to phenylalanine, the CDR3 consists of 11 amino acids. The sequence is cut down to CDR3 DNA, 33 bases in frame from base 1. The V end loses 8 bases and the J end loses 5 bases, and a stretch of 9 bases separates them. Sequencing was carried out with an Illumina NovaSeq 6000. Using 5'RACE with constant-segment primers, TCRalpha and TCRbeta cDNA libraries were constructed, with sample barcodes and unique molecular identifiers added in the process. RNA was extracted from every sample with Trizol reagent. Amplification of the libraries took two PCR steps, and the second step added a second sample barcode plus Illumina TruSeq adapters. The libraries were sequenced on an Illumina NovaSeq using 2 x 150 bp paired-end reads. For the original study's pipeline: Reads were demultiplexed and collapsed into UMI-guided consensus sequences with migec v1.2.7. Using mixcr v2.1.11, the UMI consensuses were aligned to TRA and TRB V and J templates and assembled into clonotypes. Clonotypes were classified as expanded or contracted when called significant by both edgeR and NoisET, with noise models trained on biological replicates. For edgeR calls, a false discovery rate-adjusted p below 0.01 and a log2 fold-change threshold of 1 were applied. As an exploratory analysis of dynamics, max-normalized trajectories of the 1000 most abundant clonotypes were examined with PCA combined with hierarchical clustering. Separately sequenced CD4+ and CD8+ repertoires were used to assign the CD4 or CD8 phenotype of responding clones. TCRdb reworked the public reads: Q25 trimming with fastp, MiXCR clone assembly, productive beta chains retained. A single entry per CDR3 protein holds the most common genes and DNA from its merged rows. TCRdb's processing, not the authors', yielded these V and J calls. The sample records roughly 99,000 distinct CDR3 sequences, around 14% of which are singletons. The ten largest make up 35% to 40% of the sample.

Ficoll-Paque density gradient centrifugation was used to isolate PBMCs. This sample stems from a study of T-cell memory formation after mild COVID-19 (dated by TCRdb to about 2021). About the study as a whole: TCR sequence clusters from the two donors were found to be largely donor specific. Longitudinal TCRalpha and TCRbeta repertoire sequencing tracked T-cell clones expanding and contracting after mild COVID-19 in a couple of donors. The cohort comprised two young, previously healthy adult volunteers, one female and one male. Here is what the overall study found, with its caveats: Some responding clones were detected in pre-infection memory, suggesting pre-existing cross-reactive memory T cells joined the SARS-CoV-2 response. Whether the second-wave clones peaking on day 37 were SARS-CoV-2 specific was not confirmed. Contracting CD4+ clones appeared mostly in the CM and EM memory subsets, whereas CD8+ clones were enriched in EMRA. The study included only two mild cases, and larger cohorts that include severe cases with pre-infection samples were judged to be necessary. From day 15 to 85, contracting clones showed balanced CD4/CD8 phenotypes, whereas a second wave of clones that expanded from day 15 to 37 leaned towards CD4+.

This receptor was obtained from a man younger than 30 who had mild COVID-19 (a few samples of this study predate the infection). The sample titles of this study are shuffled in the database, so cell type and time point are left out; the donor was told from shared clones. In this chain, TRBV20-1 is recombined with TRBJ1-4; a confident D gene designation cannot be given. The source material was PBMCs or a T cell subset sorted from them (not recorded which). The DNA sequence follows: TGCAGTCCAAGAGGGAATGAAAAACTGTTTTTT. Protein translation: CSPRGNEKLFF.